These 27 T cell receptor beta chains were all obtained from the same sample, sequenced in a study of blood T cell repertoires in COVID-19. Assay used: immunoSEQ multiplex PCR; TCRdb lists only in-frame clones, some missing. The sample gives about 100,000 clones, 85% of which show up once; around 2% is in the top ten. The sequencing input was peripheral blood. The receptors shown here come from a woman aged 65 to 85 with active or convalescent COVID-19.

V usage is TRBV5-1 and J usage is TRBJ2-5; possible D gene TRBD2, 6 bases. The CDR3 has 15 residues. The V end was cut by 0 bases, the J end by 1 base, with 10 bases between. Germline CDR1 SGHRS, CDR2 YFSETQ. Here the CDR3 DNA reads TGCGCCAGCAGCTTGGATGGGGGGTTCCAAGAGACCCAGTACTTC. Translation gives CASSLDGGFQETQYF.

The gene calls are TRBV5-7 and TRBJ2-2; 10 bases align to TRBD2. TRBV5-7 is an ORF, and what it does is uncertain. V gave up 2 bases and J gave up 8 bases; unmatched junction bases: 9. CDR3 size: 16 residues. The CDR3 nucleotides are TGTGCCAGCAGCTTTTGGCTAGCGGGAGTCTCGGGGGAGCTGTTTTTT. It translates to CASSFWLAGVSGELFF.

The chain has TRBV28 and TRBJ1-2; 9 positions agree with TRBD1. This CDR3 is 13 amino acids long. Germline CDR1 reads MDHEN; CDR2 reads SYDVKM. V lost 6 bases and J lost 5; bases outside the gene matches: 4. The CDR3 is CASRDRGSYGYTF. CDR3 in DNA: TGTGCCAGCAGGGACAGGGGCTCTTATGGCTACACCTTC.

This clone was found once. This rearrangement joins TRBV9 to TRBJ2-1, with D possibly TRBD2 on 7 matching bases. CDR1 and CDR2 (germline): SGDLS, YYNGEE. Trimming left V 6 bases short and J 5 bases short, with 21 bases between. The CDR3 spans 16 residues. CDR3 coding DNA: TGTGCCAGCAACCCCGGGGGGACTGGGGGCAACAATGAGCAGTTCTTC. Amino acids: CASNPGGTGGNNEQFF.

The V call is TRBV4-1, the J call TRBJ2-1; TRBD2 aligns across 8 bases. The ends lost 0 bases at V and 3 bases at J; junction bases unmatched: 10. In germline, CDR1 is MGHRA, CDR2 YSYEKL. The CDR3 loop spans 18 amino acids. CDR3 coding DNA: TGCGCCAGCAGCCAAGAGATGTTTCGGGGGGGCCTCTACAATGAGCAGTTCTTC. Protein sequence: CASSQEMFRGGLYNEQFF.

The chain links TRBV2 to TRBJ2-3, with 7 bases identical to TRBD2. The junction had 4 bases not matched to a gene; V was cut back by 4 bases and J by 6 bases. This CDR3 spans 13 amino acids. Germline loops: CDR1 SNHLY, CDR2 FYNNEI. In DNA, the CDR3 is TGTGCCAGCAGTGTCAACGGGAGGGATACGCAGTATTTT. It specifies CASSVNGRDTQYF.

This rearrangement joins TRBV15 to TRBJ1-1; D remains unclear. The CDR3 is 15 residues long. Looked up from germline, CDR1 is LNHNV and CDR2 is YYDKDF (reference sequence). V was pared by 4 bases and J by 1 base, with 13 bases between. The CDR3 reads CATSKPFYGNTEAFF. The CDR3 DNA reads as TGTGCCACCAGCAAGCCGTTCTATGGGAACACTGAAGCTTTCTTT.

V is TRBV4-2 and J is TRBJ2-1, with D perhaps matching TRBD2 (6 bases). CDR1 is LGHNA and CDR2 is YNFKEQ in the germline V gene. The CDR3 spans 18 residues. Between the trimmed V and J ends, which lost 3 bases and 7 bases, there was a span of 25 bases. The CDR3 protein is CASSHYSSGTPGDNEQFF. The CDR3 DNA follows: TGTGCCAGCAGCCATTACTCCTCCGGGACTCCTGGAGATAATGAGCAGTTCTTC.

This chain connects TRBV5-1 to TRBJ2-5; D might be TRBD2 (6 bases). This CDR3 contains 13 residues. Trimming shortened V by 3 bases and J by 7 bases, and 13 bases separated the two germline ends. The germline gives CDR1 SGHRS, CDR2 YFSETQ. The CDR3 protein is CASSSRDSGTQYF. In nucleotides, the CDR3 is TGCGCCAGCAGCTCCCGGGACTCAGGGACCCAGTACTTC.

Only one count was recorded for this clone. One end of the junction does not line up with germline, which may come from a read error. CDR3 in amino acids: CARSLNGGGIGGYEQYF. CDR3 DNA: TGTGCCCGCAGCCTAAACGGCGGGGGGATAGGGGGGTACGAGCAGTACTTC. V usage is TRBV4-2 and J usage is TRBJ2-7; 8 nucleotides agree with TRBD2. Germline CDR1 reads LGHNA; CDR2 reads YNFKEQ. This CDR3 has 17 amino acids.

This clone turned up a few times. This sequence joins TRBV7-9 and TRBJ2-7; 12 bases map to TRBD2. The CDR3 sequence is 15 residues long. CDR1 and CDR2 (germline): SEHNR, FQNEAQ (reference sequence). Trimming cost V 8 bases and J 4 bases; bases outside gene matches: 9. This chain's CDR3 is CASATLAGGPYEQYF. DNA for the CDR3: TGTGCCAGCGCTACTCTAGCGGGAGGGCCTTACGAGCAGTACTTC.

Here the CDR3 DNA reads TGCGCCAGCAGCTTGGCCGCGGGGGGCAGGGGCAATGAGCAGTTCTTC. Translating gives CASSLAAGGRGNEQFF. The chain carries TRBV5-1 and TRBJ2-1; TRBD2 aligns across 8 bases. Looked up from germline, CDR1 is SGHRS and CDR2 is YFSETQ. This CDR3 contains 16 residues. Unmatched junction bases numbered 8, after V lost 0 bases and J lost 6 bases.

This clone was seen only a few times. CDR3 DNA: TGTGCCAGCAGCTCGCCGGGACAGGGGTACGAGCAGTACTTC. This codes for CASSSPGQGYEQYF. The J gene is TRBJ2-7, the V gene TRBV7-8; 10 nucleotides align to TRBD1. The CDR3 contains 14 residues. The V and J ends lost 4 bases and 4 bases, in that order; junction bases with no gene match: 4. Germline V gene lookup returns CDR1 SGHVS and CDR2 FQNEAQ. Together with reference TRBV7-8 and TRBJ2-7, the CDR3 gives the full variable domain: GAGVSQSPRYKVAKRGQDVALRCDPISGHVSLFWYQQALGQGPEFLTYFQNEAQLDKSGLPSDRFFAERPEGSVSTLKIQRTQQEDSAVYLCASSSPGQGYEQYFGPGTRLTVT.

This chain connects TRBV18 to TRBJ1-4; no clear D. Germline CDR1 and CDR2: KGHSH and LQKENI. V lost 0 bases, J lost 8 bases, and 13 bases lay in between. The CDR3 sequence is 15 residues long. This chain's CDR3 is CASSPPPQTGEKLFF. The CDR3 DNA reads TGTGCCAGCTCACCACCGCCGCAGACGGGAGAAAAACTGTTTTTT.

The V gene is TRBV6-5, the J gene TRBJ2-7, with D possibly TRBD1 on 6 matching bases. V was cut by 7 bases and J by 0 bases, with 13 bases left in between. The germline V gene encodes CDR1 MNHEY and CDR2 SVGAGI. The CDR3 totals 14 residues. CDR3 coding DNA: TGTGCCAGCACCCGGGACATAAGCTCCTACGAGCAGTACTTC. This codes for CASTRDISSYEQYF.

In its sample, this clone was seen a few times. The rearrangement links TRBV5-4 to TRBJ1-6, with D uncertain. The V end lost 2 bases, the J end lost 8 bases, and 14 bases lay between the germline ends. The CDR3 is 15 residues long. The germline V gene has CDR1 SGHNT and CDR2 YYREEE (reference sequence). CDR3 protein: CASSFEPLGHSPLHF. The CDR3 DNA follows: TGTGCCAGCAGCTTTGAACCCCTTGGGCATTCACCCCTCCACTTT. The full variable domain, its missing parts supplied by reference TRBV5-4 and TRBJ1-6, is ETGVTQSPTHLIKTRGQQVTLRCSSQSGHNTVSWYQQALGQGPQFIFQYYREEENGRGNFPPRFSGLQFPNYSSELNVNALELDDSALYLCASSFEPLGHSPLHFGNGTRLTVT.

V is TRBV19 and J is TRBJ2-3; 8 bases are a match to TRBD2. Losses at the gene ends were 8 bases for V and 5 bases for J; bases not matched to a gene: 9. In germline, CDR1 is LNHDA, CDR2 SQIVND (reference sequence). The CDR3 has 14 amino acids. The CDR3 nucleotides read TGTGCCAGTCGAGGTGCGGGGGGCCGAGATACGCAGTATTTT. Encoded protein: CASRGAGGRDTQYF.

The CDR3 protein is CASSSTRAGQETQYF. CDR3 DNA sequence: TGTGCCAGCAGTTCAACCAGAGCAGGGCAAGAGACCCAGTACTTC. V and J are TRBV27 and TRBJ2-5; D may be TRBD1 (5 bases). With 4 bases removed from V and 2 bases from J, the gap between germline ends came to 14 bases. This CDR3 is built from 15 residues. CDR1 is MNHEY, CDR2 SMNVEV, per germline (reference sequence).

The chain uses TRBV28 and TRBJ1-4, with 9 bases that match TRBD1. Per the germline V gene, CDR1 is MDHEN and CDR2 is SYDVKM. This CDR3 spans 17 amino acids. J was trimmed by 0 bases and V by 7 bases; bases with no gene match: 9. The chain's CDR3 is CASNSPGQGPTNEKLFF. The CDR3 region has the DNA TGTGCCAGCAACTCCCCGGGACAGGGCCCAACTAATGAAAAACTGTTTTTT. Complete variable domain (other parts from reference TRBV28 and TRBJ1-4): DVKVTQSSRYLVKRTGEKVFLECVQDMDHENMFWYRQDPGLGLRLIYFSYDVKMKEKGDIPEGYSVSREKKERFSLILESASTNQTSMYLCASNSPGQGPTNEKLFFGSGTQLSVL.

CDR3 amino acids: CASSVDPGGSRGTEAFF. In DNA form, the CDR3 reads TGTGCCAGCAGCGTAGACCCGGGCGGGAGCAGGGGCACTGAAGCTTTCTTT. The chain is built from TRBV9 and TRBJ1-1; D is perhaps TRBD1 (6 bases). Germline V lookup: CDR1 SGDLS, CDR2 YYNGEE. The V end was cut by 0 bases, the J end by 4 bases, with 19 bases between. The CDR3 loop spans 17 amino acids.

The chain combines TRBV3-1 (or the pseudogene TRBV3-2) with TRBJ1-3; 8 nucleotides match TRBD1. V trimming: 8 bases; J trimming: 7 bases; junction bases outside the gene matches: 7. The germline gives CDR1 LGHDT, CDR2 YNNKEL (reference sequence). The length of the CDR3 is 13 residues. The DNA of the CDR3 is TGTGCCAGCTCGGTCGGACAGGGTAACACCATATATTTT. As protein: CASSVGQGNTIYF.

This chain links TRBV29-1 with TRBJ1-1, with 12 bases identical to TRBD1. J lost 5 bases, V lost 6 bases, and 1 base had no gene match. CDR1 is SQVTM and CDR2 is ANQGSEA in the germline V gene. The CDR3 loop spans 12 amino acids. The CDR3 DNA sequence: TGCAGCGTGGGACAGGGGGCGACTGAAGCTTTCTTT. Protein product: CSVGQGATEAFF.

This clone was seen just once. The chain is built from TRBV9 and TRBJ1-2, with D unclear. Trimming took off 0 bases at V and 0 bases at J, with 6 bases between the two ends. Germline V gives CDR1 SGDLS, CDR2 YYNGEE. The CDR3 is 14 residues long. The CDR3 DNA follows: TGTGCCAGCAGCGTAGTCAGCGCTAACTATGGCTACACCTTC. It specifies CASSVVSANYGYTF.

This clone was counted between two and nine times. The J gene is TRBJ2-7, the V gene TRBV19; the match to TRBD2 covers 14 bases. CDR1 LNHDA and CDR2 SQIVND come from the germline V gene (reference sequence). The CDR3 contains 21 residues. V gave up 1 base and J gave up 0 bases; unmatched junction bases: 14. CDR3 protein: CASSIGVTGLAGVMSSYEQYF. For the CDR3, the DNA is TGTGCCAGTAGTATAGGAGTTACGGGACTAGCGGGAGTCATGAGCTCCTACGAGCAGTACTTC.

This sequence joins TRBV6-2 or TRBV6-3 and TRBJ2-7; tentatively, D is TRBD1 (5 bases). V lost 2 bases to trimming and J lost 2 bases, with 13 bases between them. The CDR3 spans 15 residues. Germline V lookup: CDR1 MNHEY, CDR2 SVGEGT. CDR3 nucleotide sequence: TGTGCCAGCAGTTACGCCACAGGTAGAACCTACGAGCAGTACTTC. This gives the protein CASSYATGRTYEQYF.

The rearrangement uses TRBV13 and TRBJ2-5; the D is unclear. Germline CDR1 reads PRHDT; CDR2 reads FYEKMQ (reference sequence). The V end lost 6 bases, the J end lost 1 base, and 12 bases lay between the germline ends. The CDR3 is 14 amino acids. CDR3: CASRERSGQETQYF. In DNA, the CDR3 is TGTGCCAGCAGAGAGAGGTCCGGCCAAGAGACCCAGTACTTC.

This chain joins TRBV2 and TRBJ1-3; no definite D call. Per the germline V gene, CDR1 is SNHLY and CDR2 is FYNNEI. V was cut by 7 bases and J by 1 base, with 8 bases left in between. This CDR3 comprises 13 residues. The chain's CDR3 is CASIRDSGNTIYF. CDR3 coding DNA: TGTGCCAGCATCCGGGATTCTGGAAACACCATATATTTT.